This T cell receptor (beta chain) was sequenced for a study of T-cell memory formation after mild COVID-19. Study details: There were largely donor-specific TCR clusters. Study-level points and caveats: The main location of contracting CD4+ clones was CM and EM, and that of contracting CD8+ clones was EMRA. The second-wave clones peaking on day 37 were not confirmed as SARS-CoV-2-specific.

With regard to this clonotype: Its antigen is undetermined.

MiXCR was run by TCRdb on the 5' RACE reads, yielding one entry per CDR3 protein. Found here are some 450,000 distinct CDR3 sequences, about 20% of them singletons; the top ten hold roughly 8.4%. Germline V gene lookup returns CDR1 DFQATT and CDR2 SNEGSKA (reference sequence). The CDR3 is 15 residues long. Trimming at V came to 6 bases and at J to 5 bases, leaving 6 bases not matched to a gene. Input material: PBMCs or a T cell subset sorted from them (not recorded which). The receptor's source is an adult woman who had mild COVID-19 (a few samples of this study predate the infection). Cell type and time point are not known. The V and J genes are TRBV20-1 and TRBJ2-2, with 13 nucleotides matching TRBD2. This chain's CDR3 is CSATLAGGRTGELFF. The CDR3 DNA reads as TGCAGTGCCACACTAGCGGGAGGGCGGACCGGGGAGCTGTTTTTT.